This is a list of T cell receptor beta chains from one sample in a study of blood T cell repertoires in COVID-19. Repertoires were generated with immunoSEQ multiplex PCR, while TCRdb's copy carries only in-frame clones and drops some. The sample comprises 150,000 to 190,000 clones, 76% of which are singletons, and 3.5% to 4.5% rests with the top ten. Material: peripheral blood. The receptors derive from an elderly woman with acute or convalescent COVID-19. CDR3s include the opening cysteine and the closing phenylalanine or tryptophan. D genes are given only for firm matches.

J gene | D gene | V gene | CDR3 DNA | CDR3 protein
TRBJ2-1 | TRBD2 | TRBV2 | TGTGCCAGCAGAGAGACTAGCGGAATGAACAATGAGCAGTTCTTC | CASRETSGMNNEQFF
TRBJ2-2 | NA | TRBV5-1 | TGCGCCAGCAGCCCCAACTCAATGGCGAACACCGGGGAGCTGTTTTTT | CASSPNSMANTGELFF
TRBJ1-3 | TRBD1 | TRBV5-1 | TGCGCCAGCAGTTCGACAGGGCACTCTGGAAACACCATATATTTT | CASSSTGHSGNTIYF
TRBJ2-5 | NA | TRBV28 | TGTGCCAGCAGTTTTATTGGGCTCGGCGAGACCCAGTACTTC | CASSFIGLGETQYF
TRBJ2-3 | NA | TRBV6-2/TRBV6-3 | TGTGCCAGCAGTTACGGGGCTAGTCTGGACACAGATACGCAGTATTTT | CASSYGASLDTDTQYF
TRBJ1-3 | TRBD1 | TRBV28 | TGTGCCAGCAGTTTACTTCCGGGACAGGGTAGTTACACCATATATTTT | CASSLLPGQGSYTIYF
TRBJ2-7 | TRBD2 | TRBV6-1 | TGTGCCAGCAGTGAAGGGACTAGCGGGAGGGCCTACGAGCAGTACTTC | CASSEGTSGRAYEQYF
TRBJ1-5 | NA | TRBV18 | TGTGCCAGCTCACCCCTAGACAATCAGCCCCAGCATTTT | CASSPLDNQPQHF
TRBJ1-2 | TRBD1 | TRBV4-2 | TGTGCCAGCAGCCAACGGACAGGGGGGGACTATGGCTACACCTTC | CASSQRTGGDYGYTF
TRBJ1-5 | TRBD1 | TRBV27 | TGTGCCAGCAGTTGGACAGGGAGACAGCCCCAGCATTTT | CASSWTGRQPQHF
TRBJ2-2 | TRBD1 | TRBV19 | TGTGCCAGTAGCAGGACAGGGTCTACCGGGGAGCTGTTTTTT | CASSRTGSTGELFF
TRBJ2-2 | TRBD2 | TRBV9 | TGTGCCAGCAGCTTTCCGACCGGGACTAGCGGGAGCCCGACCGGGGAGCTGTTTTTT | CASSFPTGTSGSPTGELFF
TRBJ2-2 | TRBD2 | TRBV7-2 | TGTGCCAGCAGCTTACCGGGAGGTGAGGCACGGCGAAACACCGGGGAGCTGTTTTTT | CASSLPGGEARRNTGELFF
TRBJ1-6 | NA | TRBV30 | TGTGCCTGGAGTGATCTTATCAGGGGCAATTCACCCCTCCACTTT | CAWSDLIRGNSPLHF